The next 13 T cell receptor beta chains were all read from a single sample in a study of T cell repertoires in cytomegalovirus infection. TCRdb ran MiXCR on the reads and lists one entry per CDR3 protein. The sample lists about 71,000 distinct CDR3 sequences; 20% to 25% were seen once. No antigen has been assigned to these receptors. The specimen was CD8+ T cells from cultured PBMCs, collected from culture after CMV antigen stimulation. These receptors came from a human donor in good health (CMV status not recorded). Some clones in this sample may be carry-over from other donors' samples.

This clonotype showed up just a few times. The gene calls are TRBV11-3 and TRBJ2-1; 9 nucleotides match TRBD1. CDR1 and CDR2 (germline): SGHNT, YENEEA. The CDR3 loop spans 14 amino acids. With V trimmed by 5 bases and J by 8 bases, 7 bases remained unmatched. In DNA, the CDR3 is TGTGCCAGCAGCATCCGACAGGGGGGCGATGAGCAGTTCTTC. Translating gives CASSIRQGGDEQFF.

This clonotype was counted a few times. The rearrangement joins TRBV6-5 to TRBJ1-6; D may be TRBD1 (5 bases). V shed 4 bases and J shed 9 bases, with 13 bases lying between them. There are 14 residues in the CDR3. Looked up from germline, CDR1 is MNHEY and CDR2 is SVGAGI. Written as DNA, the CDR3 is TGTGCCAGCAGTTCTTCAGGGTGGGGTTCACCCCTCCACTTT. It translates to CASSSSGWGSPLHF.

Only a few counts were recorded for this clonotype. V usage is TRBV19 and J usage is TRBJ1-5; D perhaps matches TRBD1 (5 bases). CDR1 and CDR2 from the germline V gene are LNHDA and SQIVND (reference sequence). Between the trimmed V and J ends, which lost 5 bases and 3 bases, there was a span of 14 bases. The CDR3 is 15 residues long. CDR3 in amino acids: CASSVDSVYNQPQHF. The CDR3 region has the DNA TGTGCCAGTAGTGTCGACAGCGTTTACAATCAGCCCCAGCATTTT.

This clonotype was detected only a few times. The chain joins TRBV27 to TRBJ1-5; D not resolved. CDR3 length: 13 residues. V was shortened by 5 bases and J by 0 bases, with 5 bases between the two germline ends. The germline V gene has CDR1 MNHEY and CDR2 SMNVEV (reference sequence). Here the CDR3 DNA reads TGTGCCAGCAGTACATATAGCAATCAGCCCCAGCATTTT. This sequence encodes CASSTYSNQPQHF.

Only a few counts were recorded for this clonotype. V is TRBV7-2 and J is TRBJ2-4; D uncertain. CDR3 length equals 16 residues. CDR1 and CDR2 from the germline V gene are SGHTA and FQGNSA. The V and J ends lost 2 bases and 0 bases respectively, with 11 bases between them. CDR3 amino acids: CASSLRSPLAKNIQYF. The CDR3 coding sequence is TGTGCCAGCAGCTTAAGAAGTCCACTAGCCAAAAACATTCAGTACTTC.

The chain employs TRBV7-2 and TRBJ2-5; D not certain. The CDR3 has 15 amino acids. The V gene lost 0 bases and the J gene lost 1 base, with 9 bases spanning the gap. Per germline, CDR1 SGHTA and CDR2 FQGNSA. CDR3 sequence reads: CASSLAIGPQETQYF. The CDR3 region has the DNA TGTGCCAGCAGCTTAGCAATTGGGCCCCAAGAGACCCAGTACTTC. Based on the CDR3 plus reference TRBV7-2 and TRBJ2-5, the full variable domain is GAGVSQSPSNKVTEKGKDVELRCDPISGHTALYWYRQSLGQGLEFLIYFQGNSAPDKSGLPSDRFSAERTGGSVSTLTIQRTQQEDSAVYLCASSLAIGPQETQYFGPGTRLLVL.

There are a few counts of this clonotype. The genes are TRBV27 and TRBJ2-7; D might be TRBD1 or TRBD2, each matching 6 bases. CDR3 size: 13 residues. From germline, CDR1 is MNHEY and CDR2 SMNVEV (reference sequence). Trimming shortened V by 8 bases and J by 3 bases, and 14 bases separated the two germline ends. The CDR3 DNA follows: TGTGCCAGCGAGGGGGGAAATATCTACGAGCAGTACTTC. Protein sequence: CASEGGNIYEQYF.

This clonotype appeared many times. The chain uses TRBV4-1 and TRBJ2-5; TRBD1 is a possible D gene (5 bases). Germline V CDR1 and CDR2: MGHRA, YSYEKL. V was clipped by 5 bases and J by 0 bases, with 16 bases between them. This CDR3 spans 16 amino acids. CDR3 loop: CASSGQRGTYQETQYF. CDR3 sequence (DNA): TGCGCCAGCAGCGGTCAAAGGGGAACCTACCAAGAGACCCAGTACTTC.

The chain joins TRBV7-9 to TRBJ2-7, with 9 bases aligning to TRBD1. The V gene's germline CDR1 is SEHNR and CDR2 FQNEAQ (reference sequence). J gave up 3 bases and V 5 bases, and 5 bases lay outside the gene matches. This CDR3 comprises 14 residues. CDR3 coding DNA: TGTGCCAGCAGCAAACAGGGGGCTTTCTACGAGCAGTACTTC. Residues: CASSKQGAFYEQYF.

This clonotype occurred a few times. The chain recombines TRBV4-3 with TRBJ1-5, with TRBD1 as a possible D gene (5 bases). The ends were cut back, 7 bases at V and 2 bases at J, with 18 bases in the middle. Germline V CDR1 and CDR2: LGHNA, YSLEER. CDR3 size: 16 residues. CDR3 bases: TGCGCCAGCAAAACCAGGGTTGGCGGACGCAATCAGCCCCAGCATTTT. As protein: CASKTRVGGRNQPQHF.

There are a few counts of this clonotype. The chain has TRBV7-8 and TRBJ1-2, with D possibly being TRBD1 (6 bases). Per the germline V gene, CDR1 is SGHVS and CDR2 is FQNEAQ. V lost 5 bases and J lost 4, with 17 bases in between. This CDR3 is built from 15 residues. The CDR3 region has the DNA TGTGCCAGCAGCGCGGAGTCAGGGGTTTCCTATGGCTACACCTTC. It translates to CASSAESGVSYGYTF. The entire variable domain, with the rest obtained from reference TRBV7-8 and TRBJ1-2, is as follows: GAGVSQSPRYKVAKRGQDVALRCDPISGHVSLFWYQQALGQGPEFLTYFQNEAQLDKSGLPSDRFFAERPEGSVSTLKIQRTQQEDSAVYLCASSAESGVSYGYTFGSGTRLTVV.

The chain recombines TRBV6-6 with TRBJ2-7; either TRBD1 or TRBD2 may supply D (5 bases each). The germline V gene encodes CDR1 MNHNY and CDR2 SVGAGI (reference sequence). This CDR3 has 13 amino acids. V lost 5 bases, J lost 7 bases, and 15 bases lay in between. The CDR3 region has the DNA TGTGCCAGCAGTGGATTCAGAGGGACGGAGCAGTACTTC. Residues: CASSGFRGTEQYF.

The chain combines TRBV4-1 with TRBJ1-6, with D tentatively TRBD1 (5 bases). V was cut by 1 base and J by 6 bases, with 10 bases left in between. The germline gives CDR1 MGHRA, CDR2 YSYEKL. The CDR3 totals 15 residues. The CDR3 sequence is CASSQVGQGNSPLHF. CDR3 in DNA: TGCGCCAGCAGCCAAGTCGGGCAGGGTAATTCACCCCTCCACTTT.